Shown below are 18 T cell receptor beta chains from a single sample sequenced in a study of CD8 T cells in ankylosing spondylitis. TCRdb reprocessed the 5' RACE reads with MiXCR, giving one entry per CDR3 protein. This table holds about 350,000 distinct CDR3 sequences, around 20% found once. The sequenced material came from blood, either unsorted or a sorted T cell fraction (not recorded which). These receptors were taken from a male donor with ankylosing spondylitis or in good health (not recorded which).

The table lists this clonotype with a few counts. The rearrangement joins TRBV27 to TRBJ2-7, with no clear D. Germline loops: CDR1 MNHEY, CDR2 SMNVEV (reference sequence). This CDR3 contains 10 residues. Trimming removed 8 bases at V and 3 bases at J, with 5 bases between. The CDR3 region has the DNA TGTGCCAGCGGCCTCTACGAGCAGTACTTC. This sequence encodes CASGLYEQYF.

V gene TRBV13 combines with J gene TRBJ2-1; D not resolved. V shed 0 bases and J shed 10 bases, with 10 bases lying between them. The CDR3 covers 13 residues. Germline V gives CDR1 PRHDT, CDR2 FYEKMQ (reference sequence). CDR3 sequence: CASSLGGQKEQFF. In nucleotides, the CDR3 is TGTGCCAGCAGCTTAGGGGGCCAGAAGGAGCAGTTCTTC. The full variable domain, with the rest looked up from reference TRBV13 and TRBJ2-1, is AAGVIQSPRHLIKEKRETATLKCYPIPRHDTVYWYQQGPGQDPQFLISFYEKMQSDKGSIPDRFSAQQFSDYHSELNMSSLELGDSALYFCASSLGGQKEQFFGPGTRLTVL.

The chain has TRBV7-9 and TRBJ2-5; TRBD2 agrees at 10 bases. Germline trimming cut 5 bases from V and 2 bases from J; bases unmatched to any gene: 11. Germline CDR1 is SEHNR and CDR2 is FQNEAQ (reference sequence). CDR3 length: 17 amino acids. CDR3 sequence: CASSARILAGLQETQYF. The DNA of the CDR3 is TGTGCCAGCAGCGCCCGAATACTAGCGGGGCTACAAGAGACCCAGTACTTC.

The sample holds a few counts of this clonotype. The V call is TRBV11-2, the J call TRBJ1-5; no clear D gene. Looked up from germline, CDR1 is SGHAT and CDR2 is FQNNGV. The CDR3 spans 14 residues. The V end lost 0 bases, the J end lost 6 bases, and 9 bases lay between the germline ends. Written as DNA, the CDR3 is TGTGCCAGCAGCTTAGATTATGGCCGTCAGCCCCAGCATTTT. This sequence encodes CASSLDYGRQPQHF.

The V gene is TRBV27, the J gene TRBJ2-2; D may be TRBD2 (5 bases). Deletions cut 4 bases from V and 7 bases from J, with 16 bases between. The CDR3 runs 15 residues. The germline V gene encodes CDR1 MNHEY and CDR2 SMNVEV (reference sequence). The CDR3 DNA reads TGTGCCAGCAGTTCCTCACTAGAAGTCTACGGGGAGCTGTTTTTT. Translated, it gives CASSSSLEVYGELFF.

Many counts were recorded for this clonotype. The chain links TRBV6-4 to TRBJ2-3, with 12 bases fitting TRBD2. Trimming removed 8 bases from V and 3 bases from J; junction bases left unmatched: 6. This CDR3 contains 15 residues. Per the germline V gene, CDR1 is MRHNA and CDR2 is SNTAGT. The CDR3 sequence: CASAQTSGGTDTQYF. CDR3 bases: TGTGCCAGCGCCCAGACTAGCGGGGGAACAGATACGCAGTATTTT.

This clonotype was recorded once. This sequence joins TRBV5-6 and TRBJ2-5; the match to TRBD1 covers 11 bases. The CDR3 contains 16 residues. V was clipped by 3 bases and J by 4 bases; unmatched bases: 8. In germline, CDR1 is SGHDT, CDR2 YYEEEE. The CDR3 DNA follows: TGTGCCAGCAGCTACGGGACAGGGGGTCGGTTAGAGACCCAGTACTTC. Its protein is CASSYGTGGRLETQYF.

V is TRBV6-5 and J is TRBJ1-1; D gene ambiguous. The CDR3 has 17 amino acids. From germline, CDR1 is MNHEY and CDR2 SVGAGI. Trimming took off 4 bases at V and 4 bases at J, with 22 bases between the two ends. The CDR3 DNA sequence: TGTGCCAGCAGTTTGGAGGGAGTAGGGCTAATTGTCACTGAAGCTTTCTTT. Translating gives CASSLEGVGLIVTEAFF.

This clonotype was seen only a few times. The rearrangement uses TRBV7-8 and TRBJ2-4, with D unresolved. The V gene lost 4 bases and the J gene lost 0 bases, with 19 bases spanning the gap. The CDR3 spans 18 residues. Germline V lookup: CDR1 SGHVS, CDR2 FQNEAQ. CDR3 in amino acids: CASSSPSAVLLAKNIQYF. In nucleotides, the CDR3 is TGTGCCAGCAGCTCACCCTCCGCCGTTTTACTAGCCAAAAACATTCAGTACTTC.

V usage is TRBV11-2 and J usage is TRBJ2-1; D call uncertain. Per germline, CDR1 SGHAT and CDR2 FQNNGV. Trimming took off 3 bases at V and 6 bases at J, with 9 bases between the two ends. This CDR3 region has 13 residues. The CDR3 loop is CASSFQVSNEQFF. The CDR3 nucleotides read TGTGCCAGCAGCTTCCAAGTGTCCAATGAGCAGTTCTTC.

This clonotype was detected many times. The chain recombines TRBV12-3 or TRBV12-4 with TRBJ2-7; no reliable D call. V was cut by 2 bases and J by 5 bases, with 7 bases left in between. CDR3 length: 12 amino acids. DNA for the CDR3: TGTGCCAGCAGTTTACGAAGGGACGAGCAGTACTTC. Protein product: CASSLRRDEQYF.

In its sample, this clonotype was seen a few times. This chain uses TRBV6-1 with TRBJ1-2; D is unresolved. V was clipped by 3 bases and J by 7 bases, with 3 bases between them. Germline loops: CDR1 MNHNS, CDR2 SASEGT. The CDR3 runs 10 residues. CDR3 in DNA: TGTGCCAGCAGTGATGGTGGCTACACCTTC. This codes for CASSDGGYTF.

This clonotype appeared a few times. The chain recombines TRBV5-6 with TRBJ2-1; 8 bases line up with TRBD2. The CDR3 covers 15 residues. Per the germline V gene, CDR1 is SGHDT and CDR2 is YYEEEE. Losses at the gene ends were 0 bases for V and 7 bases for J; bases not matched to a gene: 6. The CDR3 bases are TGTGCCAGCAGCTTGGCAGCGGGGGTCTATAATGAGCAGTTCTTC. Translated, it gives CASSLAAGVYNEQFF.

V usage is TRBV10-3 and J usage is TRBJ2-1; perhaps TRBD2 as D (5 bases). CDR1 ENHRY and CDR2 SYGVKD come from the germline V gene. V lost 5 bases to trimming and J lost 10 bases, with 9 bases between them. This CDR3 contains 11 residues. In nucleotides, the CDR3 is TGTGCCATCAGTCGGGGTACCGAGCAGTTCTTC. It encodes CAISRGTEQFF.

This clonotype was picked up a small number of times. The rearrangement links TRBV5-8 to TRBJ2-1; D remains unclear. The V and J ends lost 4 bases and 2 bases respectively, with 4 bases between them. CDR1 and CDR2 (germline): SGHTS, YDEGEE. This CDR3 region has 12 residues. CDR3 residues: CASSTPYNEQFF. The CDR3, as DNA: TGTGCCAGCAGCACTCCCTACAATGAGCAGTTCTTC.

This clonotype was detected only a few times. The chain has TRBV29-1 and TRBJ1-1; tentative D call: TRBD1 (5 bases). The V and J ends lost 7 bases and 7 bases respectively, with 16 bases between them. CDR1 is SQVTM and CDR2 is ANQGSEA in the germline V gene. The CDR3 has 12 residues. The CDR3 DNA follows: TGCAGCGCCGAGGGCAGGGAGCGTGAAGCTTTCTTT. This encodes CSAEGREREAFF.

The rearrangement uses TRBV11-1 and TRBJ2-4; 7 nucleotides align to TRBD1. The germline V gene encodes CDR1 SGHAT and CDR2 FQDESV (reference sequence). This CDR3 contains 19 residues. Trimming cost V 3 bases and J 2 bases; bases outside gene matches: 16. The CDR3 coding sequence is TGTGCCAGCAGCTTCTTAGAGTCGACTCAGGGACAGCCCAAAAACATTCAGTACTTC. This encodes CASSFLESTQGQPKNIQYF.

This clonotype occurred a few times. The genes are TRBV30 and TRBJ2-2; D ambiguous. Trimming pared 0 bases from V and 0 bases from J, leaving 5 bases between. The CDR3 is 14 residues long. From germline, CDR1 is GTSNPN and CDR2 SVGIG (reference sequence). The CDR3 nucleotides are TGTGCCTGGAGTGTAGGGCCGAACACCGGGGAGCTGTTTTTT. Amino acids: CAWSVGPNTGELFF.